This TCR beta chain appears in the sequencing data of a study of blood T cell repertoires in COVID-19 (dated by TCRdb to 2018 to 2020). For context, the study as a whole: The collaborator samples originated in the United States, Italy and Spain and spanned the acute and convalescent phases of COVID-19. The prospective study material was composed of cDNA or gDNA derived from T cells, B-cell-depleted T cells, or PBMCs. Deeply sampled blood TCRbeta repertoires from subjects exposed to, actively infected with, or recovered from COVID-19 were included in the dataset. The repertoires were released in a freely available public database intended as a resource for research on the immune response to SARS-CoV-2. The samples were drawn from two sources: the first 160 participants of the ongoing ImmuneRACE study, and 1,254 subjects contributed by 6 global collaborators. A de-identified subject ID, COVID-19 status, age in years and sex were almost always included in the sample metadata. Where available, HLA class I and class II types were taken from metadata supplied by the sample provider and were not determined by assay-based typing. Points the paper makes about the study in general: How much clinical and demographic metadata was included differed by source and by participant, and the metadata was provided uncurated.

In the case of this clone: The target of this receptor is not known. One base away there is no much larger clone; base qualities are not given.

TCRbeta CDR3 regions were amplified from genomic DNA by means of the immunoSEQ Assay, a bias-controlled multiplex PCR. Per the original workflow: Nucleated cell counts per sample were estimated from amplification of reference gene primers within the assay. Sequence reads were collapsed and filtered to measure the absolute abundance of every unique TCRbeta CDR3 rearrangement. Productive Simpson clonality was computed per sample as the square root of Simpson's diversity index over productive rearrangements. The clones in this table, taken by TCRdb from immuneACCESS, are in-frame only. Not every clone is retained; where verified, under half of the shortfall comes from an unresolved V gene, and the cause of the rest is unknown. V, J and clone size were drawn from that table, and D and trimming were deduced from the DNA. The sample has tens of thousands of clones on record, around 78% of them singletons. The ten largest clones take up roughly an eighth of the sample.

Whole blood was collected in K2EDTA tubes by collaborating institutions according to the institutions' own protocols. For TCRbeta analysis, collaborators shipped samples in one of three forms: frozen whole blood, isolated PBMCs, or DNA extracted from either of those sample types. V trim: 5 bases; J trim: 0 bases; unmatched bases: 4. The CDR3 runs 15 residues from the cysteine to the phenylalanine. The kept DNA is CDR3 alone, 45 bases in frame from the first base. Per the germline V gene, MNHEY is the CDR1 and SVGEGT is the CDR2. This receptor was identified in a human donor in a cohort sampled during active COVID-19. The rearrangement combines TRBV6-2 or TRBV6-3 with TRBJ2-7; the central 10 bases match TRBD1. Specimen: peripheral blood. For the CDR3, the sequence is CASSGGQGSSYEQYF. The nucleotide sequence is TGTGCCAGCAGTGGGGGACAGGGGAGCTCCTACGAGCAGTACTTC.